This is a list of T cell receptor beta chains from one sample in a study of response to subunit inactivated influenza vaccine. TCRdb recomputed calls from the RT-PCR reads with MiXCR, one row per CDR3 protein. Of around 160,000 distinct CDR3 sequences listed, 9.5% to 13% are singletons. The source was non-naive T cells sorted from PBMCs, collected 45 days after vaccination. The receptors were sampled from a man over 45 who received an inactivated influenza vaccine. The CDR3 runs from the conserved cysteine through the conserved F or W. A D gene is named only where the DNA matches it firmly. Clone size is shown for a subset of rows, as once, few, many or a class of expanded clone.

TRBJ2-5 TRBD1 15 TRBV20-1 . TGCAGTGCTCCCCGGACAGGGGACCAACAAGAGACCCAGTACTTC CSAPRTGDQQETQYF
TRBJ1-5 TRBD1 13 TRBV20-1 many TGCAGTGCTCAGGACAGGGCGGGGCAGCCCCAGCATTTT CSAQDRAGQPQHF
TRBJ2-1 . 14 TRBV5-6 few TGTGCCAGCAGCTTCAGGGGAGGGTACAATGAGCAGTTCTTC CASSFRGGYNEQFF
TRBJ2-7 TRBD2 14 TRBV5-1 . TGCGCCAGCAGCCCAGCGGGAGGGCCAGGCGAGCAGTACTTC CASSPAGGPGEQYF
TRBJ2-5 . 11 TRBV20-1 many TGCAGTGCAACGAAAGGGGAGACCCAGTACTTC CSATKGETQYF
TRBJ1-2 TRBD1 15 TRBV4-1 many TGCGCCAGCAGCCGAACAGGGGCGGGTAACTATGGCTACACCTTC CASSRTGAGNYGYTF
TRBJ1-3 . 13 TRBV6-1 few TGTGCCAGCTGGGCTACTTGGGGAAACACCATATATTTT CASWATWGNTIYF
TRBJ2-1 . 12 TRBV18 . TGTGCCAGCTCACCTTCCGGGCGGGAGCAGTTCTTC CASSPSGREQFF
TRBJ1-3 TRBD1 16 TRBV6-1 few TGTGCCAGCAGCCGTACAGGGGGCTTCTCTGGAAACACCATATATTTT CASSRTGGFSGNTIYF
TRBJ1-5 . 14 TRBV5-1 few TGCGCCAGCAGCTTGGCCCCGGAAGAGGGGCCCCAGCATTTT CASSLAPEEGPQHF
TRBJ2-7 TRBD1 16 TRBV7-2 many TGTGCCAGCAGCTCCACCAGGGACAGGGGTTCCTACGAGCAGTACTTC CASSSTRDRGSYEQYF
TRBJ2-1 . 15 TRBV6-5 few TGTGCCAGCAGTTACTCAGGGGTAGGCTACAATGAGCAGTTCTTC CASSYSGVGYNEQFF
TRBJ2-4 TRBD1 13 TRBV20-1 . TGCAGTGCTCCCCGGGACAGGGGTCACATTCAGTACTTC CSAPRDRGHIQYF
TRBJ1-6 . 13 TRBV5-6 few TGTGCCAGCAGCTTAGACGGGAATTCACCCCTCCACTTT CASSLDGNSPLHF
TRBJ2-1 . 14 TRBV12-3/TRBV12-4 . TGTGCCAGCAGTTTCGGGCTAGCGTCGAATGAGCAGTTCTTC CASSFGLASNEQFF
TRBJ2-3 TRBD2 18 TRBV28 . TGTGCCAGCAGTTCCTGGTCGGGACTAGCGGGGATCACAGATACGCAGTATTTT CASSSWSGLAGITDTQYF
TRBJ1-5 . 15 TRBV12-3/TRBV12-4 many TGTGCCAGCAGTGTGGCCGATGCGAGCAATCAGCCCCAGCATTTT CASSVADASNQPQHF
TRBJ2-7 . 16 TRBV12-3/TRBV12-4 few TGTGCCAGCAGTTTATCCGCAGGGCTAGACTCCTACGAGCAGTACTTC CASSLSAGLDSYEQYF
TRBJ2-1 TRBD2 16 TRBV6-2/TRBV6-3 few TGTGCCAGCAGTTCGCTTAGCGGGGATTACTACAATGAGCAGTTCTTC CASSSLSGDYYNEQFF
TRBJ2-2 TRBD1 15 TRBV6-1 . TGTGCCAGCAGTGGATCGGACAGGGGTACCGGGGAGCTGTTTTTT CASSGSDRGTGELFF
TRBJ1-2 TRBD1 15 TRBV11-2 . TGTGCCAGCAGCTTAGAAAAAGCAGGGGGCTATGGCTACACCTTC CASSLEKAGGYGYTF
TRBJ2-7 TRBD2 15 TRBV3-1 few TGTGCCAGCAGCTCCGGAGGGACTAGAAGTAGCGAGCAGTACTTC CASSSGGTRSSEQYF
TRBJ1-1 . 14 TRBV6-1 few TGTGCCAGCAGCTCGGGACACCTGAACACTGAAGCTTTCTTT CASSSGHLNTEAFF
TRBJ2-7 . 14 TRBV27 . TGTGCCAGCAGTTTAAAGCCTGCGGAGTACGAGCAGTACTTC CASSLKPAEYEQYF